This is a list of T cell receptor beta chains from one sample in a study of response to subunit inactivated influenza vaccine. TCRdb re-called the RT-PCR reads through MiXCR, storing one row per CDR3 protein. The top ten hold 9.5% to 13% of the sample, which has roughly 790,000 distinct CDR3 sequences, around 20% seen once. Here the sequenced sample was PBMCs from blood, taken less than 6 days after vaccination. Receptors were obtained from a man in his forties or fifties who received an inactivated influenza vaccine. Both conserved end residues are part of each CDR3. D genes are given only for firm matches. For some rows the clone size is stated as once, few or many, or as a class when expanded; others skip it.

>-|TRBJ2-5|-|TRBV28
TGTGCCAGCAGTACCGGACAGCAACCTGGGGCCCAGTACTTC
CASSTGQQPGAQYF
>TRBD2|TRBJ2-5|-|TRBV29-1
TGCAGCGTTGCAGCGGGGGAGACCCAGTACTTC
CSVAAGETQYF
>TRBD1|TRBJ2-2|-|TRBV4-3
TGCGCCAGCAGCCTCCAGGGGGCTCGTGACACCGGGGAGCTGTTTTTT
CASSLQGARDTGELFF
>-|TRBJ2-2|-|TRBV9
TGTGCCAGCAGTCCCGCGGGACAGAACACCGGGGAGCTGTTTTTT
CASSPAGQNTGELFF
>-|TRBJ2-6|-|TRBV6-2/TRBV6-3
TGTGCCAGCAATGACCCCGGGGGCTCTGGGGCCAACGTCCTGACTTTC
CASNDPGGSGANVLTF
>TRBD1|TRBJ2-1|-|TRBV5-1
TGCGCCAGCAGCTCAATAGGGACAGGGTTCACTGAGCAGTTCTTC
CASSSIGTGFTEQFF
>TRBD2|TRBJ2-1|few|TRBV11-2
TGTGCCAGCAGCCAGGGACTAGTCCCCTACAATGAGCAGTTCTTC
CASSQGLVPYNEQFF
>TRBD2|TRBJ2-3|-|TRBV7-9
TGTGCCAGCAGCAACGGACTAGCGGGAGTTACAGATACGCAGTATTTT
CASSNGLAGVTDTQYF
>-|TRBJ1-3|-|TRBV7-2
TGTGCCAGCAGTCCCCCGCAGGGCTTCAGTGGAAACACCATATATTTT
CASSPPQGFSGNTIYF
>TRBD2|TRBJ2-3|-|TRBV10-3
TGTGCCATCAGTGGCGGGGGGGGCACAGATACGCAGTATTTT
CAISGGGGTDTQYF
>TRBD1|TRBJ2-5|-|TRBV6-1
TGTGCCAGCAGTCCAATTGGACAGGGGGTGGAGACCCAGTACTTC
CASSPIGQGVETQYF
>-|TRBJ2-3|-|TRBV5-6
TGTGCCAGCAGCAAACCGAACTTAGCGGATACGCAGTATTTT
CASSKPNLADTQYF
>-|TRBJ2-7|few|TRBV6-2/TRBV6-3
TGTGCCAGCAGTTACCCGACAGCCTACGAGCAGTACTTC
CASSYPTAYEQYF
>TRBD2|TRBJ2-5|-|TRBV10-3
TGTGCCATCAGTGCGGCTAGCGGGGCGGAGACCCAGTACTTC
CAISAASGAETQYF
>-|TRBJ2-1|-|TRBV12-3/TRBV12-4
TGTGCCAGCCGAGCATCTAGGCAGTTCTTC
CASRASRQFF
>-|TRBJ2-2|-|TRBV12-3/TRBV12-4
TGTGCCAGCAGTTTATATCAGGGAAACACCGGGGAGCTGTTTTTT
CASSLYQGNTGELFF
>TRBD2|TRBJ2-3|few|TRBV7-7
TGTGCTAGCAGCTTGGGACTAGCGGGGCCCGCAGATACGCAGTATTTT
CASSLGLAGPADTQYF
>-|TRBJ2-7|-|TRBV28
TGTGCCAGCAGTTCCGGCTATGGCGGAGCCTACGAGCAGTACTTC
CASSSGYGGAYEQYF
>TRBD2|TRBJ2-7|few|TRBV20-1
TGCAGTGCTAGAGGAAGGGAGGGAAGGACCTACGAGCAGTACTTC
CSARGREGRTYEQYF
>-|TRBJ2-5|-|TRBV4-3
TGCGCCAGCAGCCAATACAAGGGACGGCCGGGGGAGACCCAGTACTTC
CASSQYKGRPGETQYF
>-|TRBJ2-5|-|TRBV5-5
TGTGCCAGCAGGTTTGGGTCCAGCCAAGAGACCCAGTACTTC
CASRFGSSQETQYF
>-|TRBJ2-3|many|TRBV20-1
TGCAGTGCTAGTCGGCGGGACCCCATCACAGATACGCAGTATTTT
CSASRRDPITDTQYF
>-|TRBJ1-2|few|TRBV6-2/TRBV6-3
TGTGCCAGCAGTTACCTGGACACTGCGGTCTATGGCTACACCTTC
CASSYLDTAVYGYTF
>TRBD2|TRBJ2-3|-|TRBV29-1
TGCAGCGTCTCGGGACTAGCCACAGATACGCAGTATTTT
CSVSGLATDTQYF
>-|TRBJ1-1|few|TRBV6-2/TRBV6-3
TGTGCCAGCAGTTACATCGGGACAGAAGCTTTCTTT
CASSYIGTEAFF
>-|TRBJ2-7|-|TRBV7-2
TGTGCCAGCAGCTTAGAGGCCGGGGGCTGGTACGAGCAGTACTTC
CASSLEAGGWYEQYF
>TRBD2|TRBJ2-4|few|TRBV29-1
TGCAGCGTTGAAGGTTGGGCGGGACTAGCGGGAACCAAAAACATTCAGTACTTC
CSVEGWAGLAGTKNIQYF
>-|TRBJ2-1|-|TRBV30
TGTGCCTGGAGTGTAGGGCTAGTAGAGCAGTTCTTC
CAWSVGLVEQFF
>-|TRBJ1-3|few|TRBV6-5
TGTGCCAGCACCCGCGGGGACACCATATATTTT
CASTRGDTIYF
>-|TRBJ2-1|-|TRBV20-1
TGCAGTGCTGCGGGACCGGGACTCGGATTCAATGAGCAGTTCTTC
CSAAGPGLGFNEQFF
>-|TRBJ2-1|-|TRBV11-2
TGTGCCAGCAGCTTCCAATTGGTGGGGGAAGGTTCCTACAATGAGCAGTTCTTC
CASSFQLVGEGSYNEQFF
>-|TRBJ2-1|few|TRBV11-2
TGTGCCAGCAGCCCTCAAATTCGGGGGTCCTACAATGAGCAGTTCTTC
CASSPQIRGSYNEQFF
>TRBD1|TRBJ2-5|-|TRBV20-1
TGCAGTGCACCCGACAGGGGTGAAGAGACCCAGTACTTC
CSAPDRGEETQYF
>-|TRBJ2-7|many|TRBV21-1
TGTGCCAGCAGCAATCCGGGACAGGGAACCTACGAGCAGTACTTC
CASSNPGQGTYEQYF
>-|TRBJ2-7|few|TRBV4-3
TGCGCCAGCAGCCAAGGTGCTAGCGACTACGAGCAGTACTTC
CASSQGASDYEQYF
>-|TRBJ1-6|few|TRBV18
TGTGCCAGCTCACCTCAGGGTCGGGATTCACCCCTCCACTTT
CASSPQGRDSPLHF
>TRBD2|TRBJ2-7|-|TRBV20-1
TGCAGTGCTAGTGACGGCCTAGCGGGAGCTGGAGAGCAGTACTTC
CSASDGLAGAGEQYF
>-|TRBJ2-5|-|TRBV29-1
TGCAGCGTGATCAGGGTAAAAGAGACCCAGTACTTC
CSVIRVKETQYF
>-|TRBJ2-3|few|TRBV20-1
TGCAGTGCTAGCCTGTGGGCAGATACGCAGTATTTT
CSASLWADTQYF
>TRBD2|TRBJ2-7|many|TRBV5-5
TGTGCCAGCAGCTTGACTAGCGGGATAACCTACGAGCAGTACTTC
CASSLTSGITYEQYF
>TRBD2|TRBJ2-3|few|TRBV5-1
TGCGCCAGCAGCCCGTACCCCTCGCGGGGGGACACAGATACGCAGTATTTT
CASSPYPSRGDTDTQYF
>-|TRBJ1-1|-|TRBV6-5
TGTGCCAGCAGTTACTATGGTTTAGACACTGAAGCTTTCTTT
CASSYYGLDTEAFF
>TRBD1|TRBJ1-1|-|TRBV7-2
TGTGCCAGCAGGAGGACAGGGGTTGACACTGAAGCTTTCTTT
CASRRTGVDTEAFF
>TRBD2|TRBJ2-4|-|TRBV20-1
TGCAGTGCTAGGGACGGACTAGTTCGGCCCATTCAGTACTTC
CSARDGLVRPIQYF
>TRBD2|TRBJ2-5|-|TRBV12-3/TRBV12-4
TGTGCCAGCAGCTCCGGGACTAGCGTTTGGGAGACCCAGTACTTC
CASSSGTSVWETQYF
>TRBD1|TRBJ2-2|-|TRBV10-3
TGTGCCATCCCCCAGGGGGCCGCCACCGGGGAGCTGTTTTTT
CAIPQGAATGELFF
>-|TRBJ2-1|few|TRBV7-6
TGTGCCAGCAGCCTCGAAGGTTTCTTAAACAATGAGCAGTTCTTC
CASSLEGFLNNEQFF
>-|TRBJ1-6|-|TRBV10-3
TGTGCCATCAGCGCCGGGGAGTCACCCCTCCACTTT
CAISAGESPLHF
>TRBD1|TRBJ2-1|few|TRBV29-1
TGCAGCGTTGAGCCGGGACAGGGTGTAAATGAGCAGTTCTTC
CSVEPGQGVNEQFF
>-|TRBJ1-1|few|TRBV10-1
TGCGCCAGCAGTGCTAGGGGGTCGAACACTGAAGCTTTCTTT
CASSARGSNTEAFF
>TRBD1|TRBJ1-1|-|TRBV7-2
TGTGCCAGCAGCTCGACAGGGGATTATGGCACTGAAGCTTTCTTT
CASSSTGDYGTEAFF
>TRBD1|TRBJ1-1|few|TRBV20-1
TGCAGTGCTAAGACAGGGGTATGGAACACTGAAGCTTTCTTT
CSAKTGVWNTEAFF
>TRBD1|TRBJ2-1|few|TRBV4-1
TGCGCCAGCAGCCAAGTATTTGGGACAGGGGTTAGCAATGAGCAGTTCTTC
CASSQVFGTGVSNEQFF
>TRBD2|TRBJ2-2|few|TRBV6-2/TRBV6-3
TGTGCCAGCAGTTCCCCAAGCGGGAGGGCATTTACCGGGGAGCTGTTTTTT
CASSSPSGRAFTGELFF